The 26 T cell receptor beta chains below come from one sample, sequenced in a study of cytomegalovirus exposure and HLA in healthy donors (dated by TCRdb to the late 2010s). The protocol used for the library was the immunoSEQ multiplex PCR assay. A mixture of 60 forward primers for TCR Vbeta segments and 13 reverse primers for TCR Jbeta segments was used in the multiplex PCR. The source is immuneACCESS, and TCRdb retained only in-frame sequences with V and J called. Part of the clones is not carried over; for the studies checked, unresolved V genes explain less than half of this, and the remainder is unexplained. The sample table lists 150,000 to 200,000 clones, around 85% of them with a count of one. Together, the top ten hold roughly 2% of the sample. Sequencing used PBMCs. All receptors derive from a human donor in good health.

The rearrangement joins TRBV19 to TRBJ1-6, with D perhaps matching TRBD1 (6 bases). Germline V lookup: CDR1 LNHDA, CDR2 SQIVND (reference sequence). CDR3 size: 13 residues. V dropped 4 bases and J dropped 7 bases, with 8 bases sitting between them. The CDR3 DNA reads TGTGCCAGTAGTACACAGGGAAATTCACCCCTCCACTTT. Protein product: CASSTQGNSPLHF.

The V and J genes are TRBV9 and TRBJ2-7; tentatively, D is TRBD1 (6 bases). The length of the CDR3 is 15 residues. V was cut by 4 bases and J by 4 bases, with 18 bases left in between. Germline lookup yields CDR1 SGDLS and CDR2 YYNGEE. This chain's CDR3 is CASSPRRTEPYEQYF. The DNA of the CDR3 is TGTGCCAGCAGCCCAAGACGGACAGAACCTTACGAGCAGTACTTC. Variable domain in full (rest from reference TRBV9 and TRBJ2-7): DSGVTQTPKHLITATGQRVTLRCSPRSGDLSVYWYQQSLDQGLQFLIQYYNGEERAKGNILERFSAQQFPDLHSELNLSSLELGDSALYFCASSPRRTEPYEQYFGPGTRLTVT.

The gene calls are TRBV11-2 and TRBJ2-2; 7 bases are a match to TRBD2. Germline CDR1 and CDR2: SGHAT and FQNNGV. V lost 1 base and J lost 2; bases outside the gene matches: 7. The CDR3 has 17 residues. The CDR3 region has the DNA TGTGCCAGCAGCTTAGCACGACAGCGGGATAACACCGGGGAGCTGTTTTTT. It encodes CASSLARQRDNTGELFF.

The rearrangement uses TRBV5-1 and TRBJ1-3, with TRBD1 as a possible D gene (5 bases). Germline V lookup: CDR1 SGHRS, CDR2 YFSETQ. The CDR3 runs to 16 residues. The germline V and J ends were trimmed by 2 bases and 2 bases, with 14 bases remaining between them. This chain's CDR3 is CASSLTISGTGNTIYF. The CDR3 DNA reads TGCGCCAGCAGCTTAACCATTTCAGGGACTGGAAACACCATATATTTT.

V is TRBV15 and J is TRBJ1-1; D remains unclear. The V gene lost 5 bases and the J gene lost 2 bases, with 15 bases spanning the gap. There are 15 residues in the CDR3. The germline gives CDR1 LNHNV, CDR2 YYDKDF (reference sequence). Written as DNA, the CDR3 is TGTGCCACCAGCCAAATACAGAAATTAAACACTGAAGCTTTCTTT. Its translation: CATSQIQKLNTEAFF.

This chain uses TRBV5-6 with TRBJ2-3; TRBD1 might be the D (6 bases). The CDR3 length is 14 residues. The germline V and J ends were trimmed by 1 base and 3 bases, with 9 bases remaining between them. The germline CDR1 and CDR2 sequences are SGHDT and YYEEEE. The CDR3 sequence is CASSLWQGTDTQYF. The CDR3 DNA reads TGTGCCAGCAGCTTGTGGCAGGGGACAGATACGCAGTATTTT.

This chain joins TRBV6-5 and TRBJ2-7; D is unresolved. This CDR3 comprises 13 residues. Germline V gives CDR1 MNHEY, CDR2 SVGAGI. The V end was cut by 8 bases, the J end by 2 bases, with 13 bases between. Here the CDR3 reads CASRSEETYEQYF. DNA of the CDR3: TGTGCCAGCCGAAGTGAGGAGACCTACGAGCAGTACTTC.

V usage is TRBV7-8 and J usage is TRBJ2-1, with D perhaps matching TRBD2 (5 bases). CDR1 and CDR2 from the germline V gene are SGHVS and FQNEAQ. This CDR3 is 13 amino acids long. V lost 1 base and J 7 bases, leaving 8 bases between the germline ends. The CDR3 bases are TGTGCCAGCAGCTTAGACCGAGGGAATGAGCAGTTCTTC. Residues: CASSLDRGNEQFF.

This chain joins TRBV6-1 and TRBJ2-7; TRBD1 matches at 7 bases. Germline V CDR1 and CDR2: MNHNS, SASEGT. The CDR3 spans 15 residues. With 2 bases clipped from V and 9 bases from J, the junction kept 13 bases outside the gene matches. The CDR3 sequence is CASSERQGQASGQYF. Written as DNA, the CDR3 is TGTGCCAGCAGTGAACGCCAAGGACAGGCCTCGGGGCAGTACTTC.

The rearrangement links TRBV10-3 to TRBJ1-5; D is uncertain. The V gene lost 0 bases and the J gene lost 1 base, with 13 bases spanning the gap. There are 17 residues in the CDR3. Looked up from germline, CDR1 is ENHRY and CDR2 is SYGVKD. The CDR3 sequence is CAISESALTGSNQPQHF. The DNA for the CDR3 is TGTGCCATCAGTGAGTCGGCCCTCACCGGGAGCAATCAGCCCCAGCATTTT.

This clone was seen only a few times. The chain carries TRBV9 and TRBJ2-5; 9 nucleotides agree with TRBD1. Germline CDR1 is SGDLS and CDR2 is YYNGEE. The CDR3 has 14 amino acids. The V segment lost 3 bases and the J segment 5 bases; nucleotides outside the gene matches: 5. The CDR3 protein is CASSDRDRDETQYF. The CDR3 nucleotides read TGTGCCAGCAGCGACCGGGACAGGGATGAGACCCAGTACTTC.

The V gene is TRBV5-1, the J gene TRBJ1-4, with D perhaps TRBD1 (6 bases). CDR1 and CDR2 (germline): SGHRS, YFSETQ. The V and J ends lost 0 bases and 6 bases respectively, with 15 bases between them. CDR3 length equals 16 residues. CDR3 sequence: CASSLEGRGGDEKLFF. CDR3 nucleotide sequence: TGCGCCAGCAGCTTGGAGGGTAGGGGGGGCGATGAAAAACTGTTTTTT.

V usage is TRBV2 and J usage is TRBJ2-7, with 13 bases fitting TRBD2. The CDR3 contains 15 residues. After removal of 6 bases from V and 6 bases from J, the junction contained 8 bases not matched to a gene. From germline, CDR1 is SNHLY and CDR2 FYNNEI. This CDR3 is CASSGTSGVGGEQYF. For the CDR3, the DNA is TGTGCCAGCAGCGGGACTAGCGGGGTGGGGGGCGAGCAGTACTTC.

The CDR3 DNA follows: TGTGCCAGCAGTGAAGTCGTGACAGGACCTGAAAAACTGTTTTTT. Protein: CASSEVVTGPEKLFF. The chain joins TRBV2 to TRBJ1-4, with D tentatively TRBD1 (6 bases). Looked up from germline, CDR1 is SNHLY and CDR2 is FYNNEI. V lost 1 base and J lost 7, with 13 bases in between. The CDR3 totals 15 residues. The full variable domain, with the rest looked up from reference TRBV2 and TRBJ1-4, is EPEVTQTPSHQVTQMGQEVILRCVPISNHLYFYWYRQILGQKVEFLVSFYNNEISEKSEIFDDQFSVERPDGSNFTLKIRSTKLEDSAMYFCASSEVVTGPEKLFFGSGTQLSVL.

The chain uses TRBV6-6 and TRBJ2-2, with 7 bases aligning to TRBD2. The CDR3 totals 13 residues. Looked up from germline, CDR1 is MNHNY and CDR2 is SVGAGI (reference sequence). Trimming cost V 11 bases and J 0 bases; bases outside gene matches: 3. CDR3 region: CASRGSNTGELFF. The CDR3 DNA sequence: TGTGCCTCGCGGGGGTCGAACACCGGGGAGCTGTTTTTT.

This chain joins TRBV7-2 and TRBJ1-1; possible D gene TRBD1, 6 bases. Germline V gene lookup returns CDR1 SGHTA and CDR2 FQGNSA. The V end was cut by 0 bases, the J end by 4 bases, with 12 bases between. CDR3 length: 15 amino acids. CDR3 in DNA: TGTGCCAGCAGCTTAGCCGCCGGGGGGCCCACTGAAGCTTTCTTT. Protein product: CASSLAAGGPTEAFF.

The chain recombines TRBV7-2 with TRBJ1-5; weak D call: TRBD1 (6 bases). Germline V gene sequence: CDR1 SGHTA, CDR2 FQGNSA. The CDR3 runs to 14 residues. Trimming took off 5 bases at V and 3 bases at J, with 11 bases between the two ends. CDR3 coding DNA: TGTGCCAGCAGCCCTACAGGGCTCAATCAGCCCCAGCATTTT. Translated: CASSPTGLNQPQHF.

This sequence joins TRBV4-2 and TRBJ2-5; 10 nucleotides align to TRBD2. Germline V gene sequence: CDR1 LGHNA, CDR2 YNFKEQ. Trimming removed 0 bases from V and 11 bases from J; junction bases left unmatched: 9. The CDR3 has 15 amino acids. CDR3 residues: CASSQESAGGREQYF. As DNA, the CDR3 is TGTGCCAGCAGCCAAGAATCAGCGGGGGGGCGAGAGCAGTACTTC.

The table lists this clone with a count of one. V and J are TRBV6-6 and TRBJ2-7, with 8 nucleotides matching TRBD1. The junction had 4 bases not matched to a gene; V was cut back by 5 bases and J by 4 bases. The germline V gene encodes CDR1 MNHNY and CDR2 SVGAGI (reference sequence). The CDR3 contains 13 residues. This chain's CDR3 is CASSKTGGYEQYF. In nucleotides, the CDR3 is TGTGCCAGCAGTAAAACAGGGGGGTACGAGCAGTACTTC.

The V call is TRBV6-1, the J call TRBJ1-1; a weak D match, TRBD1 (6 bases). This CDR3 spans 13 amino acids. Between the trimmed V and J ends, which lost 4 bases and 8 bases, there was a span of 14 bases. Germline V gene data show CDR1 as MNHNS and CDR2 as SASEGT. The CDR3 loop reads CASSGWDKGEAFF. CDR3 in DNA: TGTGCCAGCAGTGGTTGGGACAAAGGAGAAGCTTTCTTT.

The chain uses TRBV7-2 and TRBJ1-2; D is perhaps TRBD1 (6 bases). Germline values: CDR1 SGHTA, CDR2 FQGNSA. V was trimmed by 0 bases and J by 7 bases, leaving 15 bases between them. The length of the CDR3 is 15 residues. DNA of the CDR3: TGTGCCAGCAGCTTAGCGCAGGGGTCCCCCATTGGCTACACCTTC. This translates into CASSLAQGSPIGYTF.

The genes are TRBV7-9 and TRBJ2-7, with 9 bases that match TRBD1. The trim removed 4 bases at V and 5 bases at J, leaving 15 bases unmatched. The CDR3 consists of 17 residues. Germline lookup yields CDR1 SEHNR and CDR2 FQNEAQ (reference sequence). This CDR3 is CASSSGAQGALRDEQYF. The CDR3 DNA reads TGTGCCAGCAGCTCAGGAGCACAGGGGGCTCTTCGGGACGAGCAGTACTTC. The full variable domain, rest sourced from reference TRBV7-9 and TRBJ2-7, is DTGVSQNPRHKITKRGQNVTFRCDPISEHNRLYWYRQTLGQGPEFLTYFQNEAQLEKSRLLSDRFSAERPKGSFSTLEIQRTEQGDSAMYLCASSSGAQGALRDEQYFGPGTRLTVT.

The sample holds one count of this clone. The chain uses TRBV4-3 and TRBJ2-3; 9 bases match TRBD1. This CDR3 has 15 amino acids. The ends lost 4 bases at V and 5 bases at J; junction bases unmatched: 7. From germline, CDR1 is LGHNA and CDR2 YSLEER. The chain's CDR3 is CASSPSGTGLDTQYF. DNA for the CDR3: TGCGCCAGCAGCCCCAGCGGGACAGGGCTAGATACGCAGTATTTT.

The rearrangement joins TRBV4-3 to TRBJ2-1; D is perhaps TRBD1 (5 bases). V dropped 0 bases and J dropped 10 bases, with 19 bases sitting between them. Per the germline V gene, CDR1 is LGHNA and CDR2 is YSLEER. CDR3 length equals 16 residues. CDR3: CASSQDGYLLSGEQFF. The CDR3, as DNA: TGCGCCAGCAGCCAAGATGGATATTTACTATCAGGGGAGCAGTTCTTC.

CDR3 residues: CAIKDSSGNTIYF. CDR3 DNA sequence: TGTGCCATCAAGGACAGCTCTGGAAACACCATATATTTT. V gene TRBV6-1 combines with J gene TRBJ1-3; a possible D gene is TRBD1 (6 bases). Germline CDR1 is MNHNS and CDR2 is SASEGT. V shed 10 bases and J shed 0 bases, with 10 bases lying between them. The CDR3 is made up of 13 amino acids.

This clone is a singleton in its sample. The CDR3, as DNA: TGCGCCAGCAGCCAAGATAGAGGGAACCAAGAGACCCAGTACTTC. Translating gives CASSQDRGNQETQYF. The chain has TRBV4-3 and TRBJ2-5; D is perhaps TRBD2 (5 bases). Germline V gives CDR1 LGHNA, CDR2 YSLEER. V lost 0 bases and J 0 bases, leaving 8 bases between the germline ends. This CDR3 region has 15 residues.